The rows below give T cell receptor beta chains drawn from one sample of a study of T cell repertoires in cytomegalovirus infection. For these receptors, no antigen is known. MiXCR, applied by TCRdb to the reads, yields one record per CDR3 protein. Found here are hundreds of thousands of distinct CDR3 sequences, 29% of them singletons; the top ten hold around 20%. The starting material was cultured PBMCs, obtained from culture after CMV antigen stimulation. The receptors stem from a human donor in good health (CMV status not recorded). Some clones in this sample may be carry-over from other donors' samples. Both conserved end residues are part of each CDR3.

CDR3 protein	CDR3 length	J gene	V gene
CASTPPTAALYGYTF	15	TRBJ1-2	TRBV7-2
CASSQATGLVEQGDYGYTF	19	TRBJ1-2	TRBV4-2
CASSQGVLGADTIYF	15	TRBJ1-3	TRBV4-1
CASSLDGAGIGYTF	14	TRBJ1-2	TRBV7-6
CASSLKRGEQYF	12	TRBJ2-7	TRBV6-2/TRBV6-3
CASSLGAGFSNTEAFF	16	TRBJ1-1	TRBV7-8
CASSQEWQLSFTDTQYF	17	TRBJ2-3	TRBV4-2
CSAVGGNSNQPQHF	14	TRBJ1-5	TRBV20-1
CASSLVPRGRREGLYEQYF	19	TRBJ2-7	TRBV7-8
CASSFGVSSYEQYF	14	TRBJ2-7	TRBV12-3/TRBV12-4
CASSSRDRLGEQYF	14	TRBJ2-7	TRBV6-1
CASSSVPDTQYF	12	TRBJ2-3	TRBV28
CASSLLAGAREQYF	14	TRBJ2-7	TRBV7-2
CASSPSGGDTDTQYF	15	TRBJ2-3	TRBV12-3/TRBV12-4
CASSTKDRAQPQHF	14	TRBJ1-5	TRBV19
CASSLGQAEYGQYF	14	TRBJ2-7	TRBV5-4
CASSQDERVTGELFF	15	TRBJ2-2	TRBV4-2
CASSGGGVSYEQYF	14	TRBJ2-7	TRBV6-6
CASSSGVAGAGDTQYF	16	TRBJ2-3	TRBV5-6
CASRLEWREGAETQYF	16	TRBJ2-5	TRBV7-8
CASSYERGVAGELFF	15	TRBJ2-2	TRBV6-5
CASSLRGVLLNNEKLFF	17	TRBJ1-4	TRBV11-2
CASRTQGRDTEAFF	14	TRBJ1-1	TRBV11-1
CASSQGRVTEAFF	13	TRBJ1-1	TRBV4-2
CASSSGQGKLNTEAFF	16	TRBJ1-1	TRBV5-8
CASSFRGSTDTQYF	14	TRBJ2-3	TRBV7-3
CASSDPVAGETETQYF	16	TRBJ2-5	TRBV10-2
CASSFGVTEAFF	12	TRBJ1-1	TRBV7-2
CASSGQGSDTQYF	13	TRBJ2-3	TRBV5-5
CASTKGLDEQFF	12	TRBJ2-1	TRBV12-3/TRBV12-4
CAISEKYQGKETQYF	15	TRBJ2-5	TRBV10-3
CASSRRPGQLNSPLHF	16	TRBJ1-6	TRBV5-1
CASRLSEWYNQPQHF	15	TRBJ1-5	TRBV19
CASSSPTVSGANVLTF	16	TRBJ2-6	TRBV7-3
CASSELDLNTEAFF	14	TRBJ1-1	TRBV25-1
CASSEDTFTDTQYF	14	TRBJ2-3	TRBV7-9
CASSPMDRNGYTF	13	TRBJ1-2	TRBV7-9
CASRGRGQGEAFF	13	TRBJ1-1	TRBV25-1
CASSGGSYYNEQFF	14	TRBJ2-1	TRBV5-4
CASSPLSSGNTIYF	14	TRBJ1-3	TRBV18
CASRPAGAGADTQYF	15	TRBJ2-3	TRBV27
CASSLAQANTGELFF	15	TRBJ2-2	TRBV5-1
CASSLRQGRSLETQYF	16	TRBJ2-5	TRBV5-1
CATSRERGTTYGYTF	15	TRBJ1-2	TRBV15
CASSADSQGGYTF	13	TRBJ1-2	TRBV7-2
CASSVGTGGIPRRTYNEQFF	20	TRBJ2-1	TRBV9
CASSSGAGETQYF	13	TRBJ2-5	TRBV12-3/TRBV12-4
CASSIGLAATADEQFF	16	TRBJ2-1	TRBV19
CASSLLGEDYNEQFF	15	TRBJ2-1	TRBV5-1
CASSLAGGSAEAFF	14	TRBJ1-1	TRBV5-4
CASSPSEYQETQYF	14	TRBJ2-5	TRBV7-1
CASSWGSMNTEAFF	14	TRBJ1-1	TRBV7-2
CASSRPGSGGAGSGELFF	18	TRBJ2-2	TRBV5-4
CASSSQPAGGSYGYTF	16	TRBJ1-2	TRBV6-5
CASSEMDFSSEAFF	14	TRBJ1-1	TRBV25-1